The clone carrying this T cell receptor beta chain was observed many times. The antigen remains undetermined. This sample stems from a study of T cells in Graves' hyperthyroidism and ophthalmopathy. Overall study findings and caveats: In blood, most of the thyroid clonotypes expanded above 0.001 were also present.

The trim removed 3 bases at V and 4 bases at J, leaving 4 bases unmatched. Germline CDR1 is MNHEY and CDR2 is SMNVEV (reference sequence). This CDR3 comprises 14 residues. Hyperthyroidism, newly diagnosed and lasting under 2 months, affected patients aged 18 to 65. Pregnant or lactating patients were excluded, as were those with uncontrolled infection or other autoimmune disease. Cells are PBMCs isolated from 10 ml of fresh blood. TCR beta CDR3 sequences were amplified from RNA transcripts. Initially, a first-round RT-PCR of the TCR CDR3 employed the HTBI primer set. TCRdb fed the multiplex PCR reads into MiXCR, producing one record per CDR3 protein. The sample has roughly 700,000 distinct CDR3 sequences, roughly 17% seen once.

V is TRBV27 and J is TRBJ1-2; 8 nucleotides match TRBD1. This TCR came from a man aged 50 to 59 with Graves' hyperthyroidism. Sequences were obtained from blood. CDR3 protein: CASSFTGQGYGYTF. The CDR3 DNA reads TGTGCCAGCAGTTTTACTGGACAGGGCTATGGCTACACCTTC.